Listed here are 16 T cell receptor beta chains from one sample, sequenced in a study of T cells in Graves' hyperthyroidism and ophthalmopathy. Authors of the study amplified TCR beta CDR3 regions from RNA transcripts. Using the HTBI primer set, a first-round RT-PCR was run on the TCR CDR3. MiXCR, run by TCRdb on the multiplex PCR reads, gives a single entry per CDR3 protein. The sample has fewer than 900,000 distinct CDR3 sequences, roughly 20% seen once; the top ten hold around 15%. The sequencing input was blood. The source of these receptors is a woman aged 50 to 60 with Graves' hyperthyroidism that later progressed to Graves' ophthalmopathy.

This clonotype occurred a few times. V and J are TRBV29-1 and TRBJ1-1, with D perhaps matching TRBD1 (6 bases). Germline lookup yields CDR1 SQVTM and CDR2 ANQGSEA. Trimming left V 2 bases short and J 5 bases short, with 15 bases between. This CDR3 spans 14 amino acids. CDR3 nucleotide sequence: TGCAGCGTTGAAAATACAGGGAGAAGGACTGAAGCTTTCTTT. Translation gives CSVENTGRRTEAFF.

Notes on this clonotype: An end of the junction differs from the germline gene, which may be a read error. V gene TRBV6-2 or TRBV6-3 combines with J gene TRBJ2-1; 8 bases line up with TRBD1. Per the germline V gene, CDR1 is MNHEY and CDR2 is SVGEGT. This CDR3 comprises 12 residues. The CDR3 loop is CACSYRGDEQFF. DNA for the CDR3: TGTGCCTGCAGTTACAGGGGGGATGAGCAGTTCTTC.

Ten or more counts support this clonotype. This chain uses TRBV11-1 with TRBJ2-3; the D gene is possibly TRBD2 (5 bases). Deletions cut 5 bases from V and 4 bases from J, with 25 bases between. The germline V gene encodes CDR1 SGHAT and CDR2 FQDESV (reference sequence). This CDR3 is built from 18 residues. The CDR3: CASSPEGGTIGSPDTQYF. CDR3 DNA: TGTGCCAGCAGCCCTGAGGGCGGAACAATAGGTAGCCCAGATACGCAGTATTTT.

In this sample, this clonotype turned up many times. The CDR3 nucleotides are TGTGCCAGCAGCCAGCAAAACTATGGCTACACCTTC. Residues: CASSQQNYGYTF. J is TRBJ1-2 and V is TRBV14; D gene unclear. The CDR3 is 12 residues long. Trimming removed 3 bases at V and 2 bases at J, with 4 bases between. Germline V gene sequence: CDR1 SGHDN, CDR2 FVKESK.

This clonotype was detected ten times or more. Here the CDR3 reads CASSLAGGRTGELFF. DNA for the CDR3: TGTGCCAGCAGCTTAGCGGGGGGGCGCACCGGGGAGCTGTTTTTT. The chain combines TRBV11-2 with TRBJ2-2, with 8 positions matching TRBD2. There are 15 residues in the CDR3. V trimming: 1 base; J trimming: 4 bases; junction bases outside the gene matches: 2. CDR1 and CDR2 (germline): SGHAT, FQNNGV.

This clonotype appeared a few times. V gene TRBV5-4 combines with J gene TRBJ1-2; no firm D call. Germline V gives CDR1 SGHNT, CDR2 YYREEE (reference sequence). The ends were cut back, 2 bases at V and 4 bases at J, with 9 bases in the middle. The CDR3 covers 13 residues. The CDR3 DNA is TGTGCCAGCAGCTTTCTGGGTGGCTATGGCTACACCTTC. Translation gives CASSFLGGYGYTF.

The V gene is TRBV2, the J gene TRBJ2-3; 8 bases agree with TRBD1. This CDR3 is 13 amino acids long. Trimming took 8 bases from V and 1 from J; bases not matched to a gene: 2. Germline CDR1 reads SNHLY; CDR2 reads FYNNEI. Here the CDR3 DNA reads TGTGCCAGCCTGGACAGGGGCACAGATACGCAGTATTTT. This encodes CASLDRGTDTQYF.

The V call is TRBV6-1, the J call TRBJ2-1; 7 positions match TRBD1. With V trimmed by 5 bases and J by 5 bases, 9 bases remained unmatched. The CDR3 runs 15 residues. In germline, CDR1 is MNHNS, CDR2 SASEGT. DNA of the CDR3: TGTGCCAGCAGTCGACAGGGTATGGGGGACAATGAGCAGTTCTTC. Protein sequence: CASSRQGMGDNEQFF.

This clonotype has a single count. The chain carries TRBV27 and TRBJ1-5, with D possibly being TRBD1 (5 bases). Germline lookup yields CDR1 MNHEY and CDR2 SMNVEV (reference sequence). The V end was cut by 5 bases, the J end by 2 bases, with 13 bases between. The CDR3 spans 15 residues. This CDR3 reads CASSGSTVGNQPQHF. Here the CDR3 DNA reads TGTGCCAGCAGTGGCTCGACAGTAGGCAATCAGCCCCAGCATTTT.

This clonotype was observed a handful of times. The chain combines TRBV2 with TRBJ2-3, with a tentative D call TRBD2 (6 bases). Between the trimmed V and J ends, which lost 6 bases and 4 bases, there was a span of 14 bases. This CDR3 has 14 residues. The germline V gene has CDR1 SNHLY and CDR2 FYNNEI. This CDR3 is CASSRELSADTQYF. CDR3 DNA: TGTGCCAGCAGCCGGGAGCTTTCGGCAGATACGCAGTATTTT.

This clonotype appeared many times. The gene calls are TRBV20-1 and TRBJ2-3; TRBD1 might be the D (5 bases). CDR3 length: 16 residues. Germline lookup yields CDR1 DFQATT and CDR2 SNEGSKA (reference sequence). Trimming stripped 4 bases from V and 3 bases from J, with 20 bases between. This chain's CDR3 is CSAKALGQGRTDTQYF. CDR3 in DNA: TGCAGTGCTAAAGCTCTAGGCCAGGGAAGGACAGATACGCAGTATTTT.

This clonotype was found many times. Here the CDR3 DNA reads TGTGCCAGCGGCTCGGGACAGGGGGTTACAGATACGCAGTATTTT. This encodes CASGSGQGVTDTQYF. The V gene is TRBV27, the J gene TRBJ2-3; 11 bases agree with TRBD1. Germline CDR1 MNHEY, CDR2 SMNVEV (reference sequence). CDR3 length equals 15 residues. With 8 bases clipped from V and 3 bases from J, the junction kept 7 bases outside the gene matches.

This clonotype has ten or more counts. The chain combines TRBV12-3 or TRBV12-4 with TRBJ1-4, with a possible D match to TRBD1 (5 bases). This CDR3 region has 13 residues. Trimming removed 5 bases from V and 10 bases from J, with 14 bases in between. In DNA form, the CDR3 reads TGTGCCAGCAGTCAACAGGCCGCGGGAAAACTGTTTTTT. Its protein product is CASSQQAAGKLFF.

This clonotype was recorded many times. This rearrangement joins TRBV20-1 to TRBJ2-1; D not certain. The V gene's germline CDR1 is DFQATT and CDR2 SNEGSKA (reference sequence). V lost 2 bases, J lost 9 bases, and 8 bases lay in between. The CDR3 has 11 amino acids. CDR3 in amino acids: CSARLTGEQFF. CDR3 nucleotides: TGCAGTGCTAGATTGACTGGTGAGCAGTTCTTC.

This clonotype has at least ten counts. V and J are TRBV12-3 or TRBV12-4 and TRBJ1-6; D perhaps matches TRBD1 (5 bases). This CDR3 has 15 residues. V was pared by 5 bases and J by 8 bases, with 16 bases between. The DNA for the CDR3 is TGTGCCAGCAGTCCGGAGGGGAGTGCGGATTCACCCCTCCACTTT. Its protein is CASSPEGSADSPLHF.

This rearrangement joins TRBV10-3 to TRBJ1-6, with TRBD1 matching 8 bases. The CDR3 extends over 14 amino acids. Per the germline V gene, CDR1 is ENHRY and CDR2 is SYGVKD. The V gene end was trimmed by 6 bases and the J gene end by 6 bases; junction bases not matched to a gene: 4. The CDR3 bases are TGTGCCATCAGGCAGGGGGCTTTTAATTCACCCCTCCACTTT. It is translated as CAIRQGAFNSPLHF.